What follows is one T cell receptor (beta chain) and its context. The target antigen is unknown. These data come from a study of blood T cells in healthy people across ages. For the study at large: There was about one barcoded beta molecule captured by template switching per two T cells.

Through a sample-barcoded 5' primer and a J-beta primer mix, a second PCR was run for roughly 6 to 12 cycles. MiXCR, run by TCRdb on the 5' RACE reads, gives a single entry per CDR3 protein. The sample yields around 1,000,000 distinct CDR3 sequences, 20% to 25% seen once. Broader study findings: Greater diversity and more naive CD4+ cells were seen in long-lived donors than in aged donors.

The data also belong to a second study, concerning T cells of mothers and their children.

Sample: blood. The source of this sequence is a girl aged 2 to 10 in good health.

The CDR3 region is CASSYPDRGTEAFF. CDR3 bases: TGTGCCAGCTCTTACCCGGACAGGGGCACTGAAGCTTTCTTT. The chain has TRBV18 and TRBJ1-1, with TRBD1 matching 9 bases. The CDR3 length is 14 residues. J was trimmed by 4 bases and V by 6 bases; bases with no gene match: 6. Germline V gives CDR1 KGHSH, CDR2 LQKENI.